Listed here is a single T cell receptor (beta chain). Its target is unknown. Germline V CDR1 and CDR2: SGHRS, YFSETQ. This CDR3 region has 13 residues. V was clipped by 5 bases and J by 3 bases, with 10 bases between them. With 60 Vbeta and 13 Jbeta primers, the PCR was carried out. Assay: immunoSEQ multiplex PCR; the TCRdb copy retains only in-frame clones and omits some. The sample carries about 140,000 clones, 80% recorded once. The data were obtained in a study of cytomegalovirus exposure and HLA in healthy donors. Overall study context: The Caucasian-associated ancestry cluster contained 81% of the approximately 390 genotyped donors.

Study observations and caveats: Presence/absence analyses rested on an assumption that sequencing depth was roughly uniform across donors. Researchers reported in a later analysis that a missense DCLRE1C variant was tied to TCR beta V- and J-gene trimming.

J is TRBJ2-3 and V is TRBV5-1; D not certain. This receptor was obtained from a man aged 40-49 years in good health and CMV-seropositive. Sequencing used PBMCs. Here the CDR3 reads CASSELLTDTQYF. The CDR3 region has the DNA TGCGCCAGCAGTGAACTTCTAACAGATACGCAGTATTTT.